This TCR beta chain emerged from a study of cytomegalovirus exposure and HLA in healthy donors. PCR involved 60 Vbeta and 13 Jbeta primers. The table came from immunoSEQ multiplex PCR; TCRdb's copy has only in-frame clones and leaves some out. The data show more than 150,000 clones, around 83% seen once. Germline assignment: CDR1 KGHSH and CDR2 LQKENI. V gave up 6 bases and J gave up 3 bases; unmatched junction bases: 11. CDR3 length equals 16 residues. The material sequenced was PBMCs. The rearrangement links TRBV18 to TRBJ1-5, with 7 positions matching TRBD1. The receptor's source is a man between 50 and 59 years old in good health and CMV-seronegative. CDR3 nucleotides: TGTGCCAGCTCTCAACAGGAGGGACAGACCAATCAGCCCCAGCATTTT. It yields the protein CASSQQEGQTNQPQHF.